This TCR beta chain was captured in a study of control samples from healthy donors and cancer patients. This table comes from immunoSEQ multiplex PCR, and its TCRdb copy is limited to in-frame clones, with some not included. The sample holds 10,000 to 15,000 clones, 70% to 90% seen once. Germline CDR1 and CDR2: SGHNT and YYREEE (reference sequence). V was trimmed by 4 bases and J by 2 bases, leaving 11 bases between them. The CDR3 extends over 14 amino acids. The chain joins TRBV5-4 to TRBJ2-3, with D possibly called TRBD1 or TRBD2 (5 bases each). The TCR comes from a male donor with melanoma. The sequencing input was formalin-fixed, paraffin-embedded tissue. CDR3 coding DNA: TGTGCCAGCAGCCCGGGGCCCTACACAGATACGCAGTATTTT. Translating it yields CASSPGPYTDTQYF.